Listed below are T cell receptor beta chains from one sample, sequenced in a study of cytomegalovirus exposure and HLA in healthy donors. The method was immunoSEQ multiplex PCR; TCRdb's version includes in-frame clones alone and lacks a portion of them. This table holds around 150,000 clones, about 80% found once. Sequencing used PBMCs. These receptors all stem from a young man in good health and CMV-seropositive. Both conserved end residues are part of each CDR3. The order of the fields is J gene, clone size, V gene, D gene, CDR3 protein, CDR3 DNA. A D gene is named only where the DNA matches it firmly. Size values are once, few and many counts, or a class for expanded clones, and some rows have none.

j_gene: TRBJ1-1
abundance: few
v_gene: TRBV19
d_gene: NA
CDR3aa: CAVGRVHTEAFF
CDR3nt: TGTGCGGTGGGCAGGGTTCACACTGAAGCTTTCTTT

j_gene: TRBJ2-5
abundance: NA
v_gene: TRBV2
d_gene: NA
CDR3aa: CASSPDYQETQYF
CDR3nt: TGTGCCAGCAGTCCGGACTACCAAGAGACCCAGTACTTC

j_gene: TRBJ2-4
abundance: NA
v_gene: TRBV28
d_gene: NA
CDR3aa: CASSYRALAKNIQYF
CDR3nt: TGTGCCAGCAGTTACAGGGCCCTAGCCAAAAACATTCAGTACTTC

j_gene: TRBJ2-7
abundance: NA
v_gene: TRBV28
d_gene: TRBD2
CDR3aa: CASSVSGRGTYEQYF
CDR3nt: TGTGCCAGCAGTGTTAGCGGGAGGGGTACCTACGAGCAGTACTTC

j_gene: TRBJ2-3
abundance: few
v_gene: TRBV6-6
d_gene: TRBD2
CDR3aa: CASSPAGGSDTQYF
CDR3nt: TGTGCCAGCTCCCCAGCGGGAGGGAGTGATACGCAGTATTTT

j_gene: TRBJ1-5
abundance: NA
v_gene: TRBV2
d_gene: TRBD1
CDR3aa: CASSPNTGGVEPQHF
CDR3nt: TGTGCCAGCAGTCCAAATACAGGGGGCGTGGAGCCCCAGCATTTT

j_gene: TRBJ2-5
abundance: NA
v_gene: TRBV9
d_gene: NA
CDR3aa: CASSAQEGGGQETQYF
CDR3nt: TGTGCCAGCAGCGCGCAGGAGGGAGGGGGTCAAGAGACCCAGTACTTC

j_gene: TRBJ2-5
abundance: once
v_gene: TRBV19
d_gene: NA
CDR3aa: CASSNPTRGQETQYF
CDR3nt: TGTGCCAGTAGTAACCCGACTAGAGGGCAAGAGACCCAGTACTTC

j_gene: TRBJ1-2
abundance: NA
v_gene: TRBV19
d_gene: TRBD1
CDR3aa: CASSTTGGGTGYTF
CDR3nt: TGTGCCAGTAGTACCACAGGGGGCGGTACTGGCTACACCTTC

j_gene: TRBJ1-2
abundance: NA
v_gene: TRBV29-1
d_gene: NA
CDR3aa: CSVGLGNYGYTF
CDR3nt: TGCAGCGTGGGGCTGGGGAACTATGGCTACACCTTC

j_gene: TRBJ2-7
abundance: NA
v_gene: TRBV7-2
d_gene: TRBD2
CDR3aa: CASSSVGSGIYEQYF
CDR3nt: TGTGCCAGCAGCTCCGTAGGAAGCGGGATCTACGAGCAGTACTTC

j_gene: TRBJ2-1
abundance: NA
v_gene: TRBV9
d_gene: NA
CDR3aa: CASSVVSDSNEQFF
CDR3nt: TGTGCCAGCAGCGTAGTTTCAGACAGCAATGAGCAGTTCTTC

j_gene: TRBJ2-7
abundance: NA
v_gene: TRBV10-3
d_gene: TRBD2
CDR3aa: CAISPIPSGASYEQYF
CDR3nt: TGTGCCATCAGCCCTATACCTAGCGGGGCCTCCTACGAGCAGTACTTC

j_gene: TRBJ1-2
abundance: NA
v_gene: TRBV30
d_gene: NA
CDR3aa: CAWTYGGGGYTF
CDR3nt: TGTGCCTGGACTTACGGCGGGGGCGGCTACACCTTC

j_gene: TRBJ1-6
abundance: NA
v_gene: TRBV28
d_gene: TRBD1
CDR3aa: CASSLRQGNSPLHF
CDR3nt: TGTGCCAGCAGTTTAAGACAGGGGAATTCACCCCTCCACTTT

j_gene: TRBJ2-1
abundance: NA
v_gene: TRBV7-9
d_gene: NA
CDR3aa: CASSLPSSGLYNEQFF
CDR3nt: TGTGCCAGCAGCCTACCCTCCAGCGGGCTTTACAATGAGCAGTTCTTC

j_gene: TRBJ1-2
abundance: NA
v_gene: TRBV19
d_gene: TRBD1
CDR3aa: CASSPSDRYGYTF
CDR3nt: TGTGCCAGTAGTCCTTCGGACAGGTATGGCTACACCTTC

j_gene: TRBJ2-5
abundance: NA
v_gene: TRBV9
d_gene: TRBD2
CDR3aa: CASSPSGLAGGRRETQYF
CDR3nt: TGTGCCAGCAGCCCCTCTGGACTAGCGGGGGGGCGACGGGAGACCCAGTACTTC

j_gene: TRBJ1-5
abundance: NA
v_gene: TRBV19
d_gene: NA
CDR3aa: CASSMSSNQPQHF
CDR3nt: TGTGCCAGTAGTATGAGTTCCAATCAGCCCCAGCATTTT

j_gene: TRBJ1-4
abundance: few
v_gene: TRBV18
d_gene: NA
CDR3aa: CASSVLGETNEKLFF
CDR3nt: TGTGCCAGCTCAGTGCTGGGAGAGACTAATGAAAAACTGTTTTTT

j_gene: TRBJ2-5
abundance: NA
v_gene: TRBV6-1
d_gene: NA
CDR3aa: CASSEFHSGWGTQYF
CDR3nt: TGTGCCAGCAGTGAATTTCACTCAGGGTGGGGGACCCAGTACTTC

j_gene: TRBJ2-2
abundance: NA
v_gene: TRBV29-1
d_gene: TRBD1
CDR3aa: CSVAWDRNTGELFF
CDR3nt: TGCAGCGTTGCGTGGGACAGAAACACCGGGGAGCTGTTTTTT

j_gene: TRBJ2-2
abundance: NA
v_gene: TRBV7-9
d_gene: NA
CDR3aa: CASSPQETGQNTGELFF
CDR3nt: TGTGCCAGCAGCCCCCAAGAAACAGGGCAAAACACCGGGGAGCTGTTTTTT

j_gene: TRBJ2-3
abundance: NA
v_gene: TRBV27
d_gene: TRBD2
CDR3aa: CASSQGGTSGSNTQYF
CDR3nt: TGTGCCAGCAGCCAGGGGGGGACTAGCGGGAGCAATACGCAGTATTTT

j_gene: TRBJ1-1
abundance: NA
v_gene: TRBV28
d_gene: TRBD1
CDR3aa: CASSFRPGTGGGTEAFF
CDR3nt: TGTGCCAGCAGTTTTCGACCCGGGACAGGGGGGGGGACTGAAGCTTTCTTT

j_gene: TRBJ2-3
abundance: NA
v_gene: TRBV27
d_gene: TRBD2
CDR3aa: CASSPTAGGVTDTQYF
CDR3nt: TGTGCCAGCAGTCCCACAGCGGGGGGGGTCACAGATACGCAGTATTTT

j_gene: TRBJ1-2
abundance: NA
v_gene: TRBV5-1
d_gene: TRBD1
CDR3aa: CASSVEDRGLGYTF
CDR3nt: TGCGCCAGCAGCGTGGAGGACAGGGGGCTTGGCTACACCTTC